This TCR beta chain comes out of a study of cytomegalovirus exposure and HLA in healthy donors. Regarding the study as a whole: Most TCR beta V segments were productive about 90% or about 30% of the time in an earlier analysis.

Primers for the PCR totalled 60 Vbeta and 13 Jbeta. Profiled with immunoSEQ multiplex PCR; TCRdb holds only in-frame clones, not every one. The profile shows about 130,000 clones, roughly three quarters of them singletons. V trimming: 6 bases; J trimming: 7 bases; junction bases outside the gene matches: 6. Germline CDR1 and CDR2: MNHEY and SVGAGI. The CDR3 totals 14 residues. A word on this clone: Its target is unknown.

The sequencing input was PBMCs. This receptor was obtained from a woman in her forties in good health and CMV-seronegative. This rearrangement joins TRBV6-5 to TRBJ2-1; 10 positions match TRBD2. CDR3 DNA sequence: TGTGCCAGCAGACCTAGCGGGGGATGGAATGAGCAGTTCTTC. Encoded protein: CASRPSGGWNEQFF.